This T cell receptor beta chain comes out of a study of shared clonotypes between healthy human individuals. Study context: The cohort had two women and a few men, ages 18 to 49. General observations from the study: Generation of non-shared clonotypes was less probable than generation of clonotypes shared by all four donors.

CD45RA-negative memory and CD45RA+ naive subsets were split from the CD4+ cells. Points on this clone: Its antigen is undetermined.

Using immunoSEQ multiplex PCR, the repertoire was profiled, and TCRdb retains in-frame clones only, with some absent. In the table there are 2.5 million or so clones, around 90% of which are singletons. Trimming cost V 6 bases and J 2 bases; bases outside gene matches: 6. Germline V gene data show CDR1 as SEHNR and CDR2 as FQNEAQ (reference sequence). This CDR3 spans 15 amino acids. The rearrangement links TRBV7-9 to TRBJ2-7; 11 bases match TRBD2. This TCR came from a man between 18 and 29 years old in good health. The sample taken for sequencing was naive CD4+ T cells sorted from blood. As to subset: CD45RA+ positively selected. The CDR3 DNA is TGTGCCAGCAGTCTTAGCGGGGGGGACACCTACGAGCAGTACTTC. Encoded protein: CASSLSGGDTYEQYF.